Shown below are 30 T cell receptor beta chains from a single sample sequenced in a study of T cells in Graves' hyperthyroidism and ophthalmopathy. TCR beta CDR3 regions were amplified from RNA transcripts. When the TCR CDR3 underwent first-round RT-PCR, the HTBI primer set was used. TCRdb processed the multiplex PCR reads anew with MiXCR; each CDR3 protein has one entry. The sample has roughly 570,000 distinct CDR3 sequences; around 46% are singletons. The sequencing input was peripheral blood or thyroid tissue (not recorded which). Receptor source: a woman under 30 with Graves' hyperthyroidism.

Comment on this clonotype: Being one base from a much bigger clone, this may be a read error. This chain joins TRBV14 and TRBJ1-4; TRBD1 matches at 7 bases. In germline, CDR1 is SGHDN, CDR2 FVKESK. The CDR3 is 12 amino acids. V was clipped by 5 bases and J by 13 bases; unmatched bases: 7. CDR3 sequence reads: CASSRQGITLFF. DNA for the CDR3: TGTGCCAGCAGCAGACAGGGAATTACACTGTTTTTT.

There are many counts of this clonotype. The chain carries TRBV12-3 or TRBV12-4 and TRBJ1-5; D is unclear. This CDR3 comprises 14 residues. Trimming stripped 1 base from V and 6 bases from J, with 10 bases between. The CDR3 is CASSLGRNLQPQHF. CDR3 coding DNA: TGTGCCAGCAGTTTAGGCAGAAACCTTCAGCCCCAGCATTTT.

There are a few counts of this clonotype. V is TRBV30 and J is TRBJ1-1; 10 bases are shared with TRBD1. V was clipped by 8 bases and J by 4 bases; unmatched bases: 7. The CDR3 loop spans 13 amino acids. Germline CDR1 GTSNPN, CDR2 SVGIG (reference sequence). CDR3 sequence: CARDRGLGTEAFF. Here the CDR3 DNA reads TGTGCCCGAGACAGGGGGCTTGGCACTGAAGCTTTCTTT.

This clonotype was recorded at least ten times. This rearrangement joins TRBV5-5 to TRBJ2-5; 15 bases match TRBD2. CDR3 length: 18 amino acids. The junction had 9 bases not matched to a gene; V was cut back by 4 bases and J by 2 bases. Germline values: CDR1 SGHKS, CDR2 YYEKEE (reference sequence). The CDR3 sequence is CASSRLGLAGGKQETQYF. The CDR3 DNA is TGTGCCAGCAGCCGACTGGGACTAGCGGGAGGAAAACAAGAGACCCAGTACTTC.

This clonotype was recorded a few times. The chain recombines TRBV9 with TRBJ1-2; D unresolved. V lost 4 bases and J lost 6, with 16 bases in between. Per the germline V gene, CDR1 is SGDLS and CDR2 is YYNGEE. The CDR3 runs to 14 residues. The CDR3 DNA follows: TGTGCCAGCAGCCTACGCGGGGTGGCCGATGGCTACACCTTC. This encodes CASSLRGVADGYTF.

About this clonotype itself: Mismatch with germline at one junction end may stem from a read error. The CDR3: CSTRDASGRAAGELFF. CDR3 DNA sequence: TGCAGTACTAGAGATGCGAGCGGGAGGGCCGCCGGGGAGCTGTTTTTT. The gene calls are TRBV20-1 and TRBJ2-2; 10 nucleotides line up with TRBD2. Germline CDR1 and CDR2: DFQATT and SNEGSKA (reference sequence). The CDR3 has 16 residues.

This clonotype appeared once. The CDR3 end shows no conserved phenylalanine or tryptophan, and so a read error is likely. It is unclear where the CDR3 begins or ends on the DNA, so no DNA is shown, and the CDR3 is as TCRdb lists it. The V call is TRBV2, the J call TRBJ1-4. Germline values: CDR1 SNHLY, CDR2 FYNNEI. The CDR3 has 9 residues if both end residues are counted. The CDR3: CASSEGRFL.

This clonotype was counted at least ten times. The V and J genes are TRBV9 and TRBJ2-7, with TRBD1 matching 8 bases. Germline trimming cut 0 bases from V and 4 bases from J; bases unmatched to any gene: 6. In germline, CDR1 is SGDLS, CDR2 YYNGEE. The CDR3 sequence is 15 residues long. CDR3 region: CASSVEGTGEYEQYF. CDR3 sequence (DNA): TGTGCCAGCAGCGTAGAAGGGACAGGAGAGTACGAGCAGTACTTC.

This clonotype was detected ten times or more. The rearrangement uses TRBV20-1 and TRBJ1-5; TRBD1 matches at 7 bases. V dropped 3 bases and J dropped 5; count of bases not matched to a gene: 7. The length of the CDR3 is 14 residues. Germline values: CDR1 DFQATT, CDR2 SNEGSKA (reference sequence). For the CDR3, the DNA is TGCAGTGCTAGTTCCTACAGGGGAGATCAGCCCCAGCATTTT. Its translation: CSASSYRGDQPQHF.

This clonotype has a count of ten or more. This sequence joins TRBV14 and TRBJ2-7, with D perhaps matching TRBD1 or TRBD2 (5 bases each). The CDR3 contains 15 residues. Trimming cost V 2 bases and J 3 bases, with 14 bases left between them. Per germline, CDR1 SGHDN and CDR2 FVKESK. CDR3 amino acids: CASSQFGMGDYEQYF. In DNA form, the CDR3 reads TGTGCCAGCAGCCAATTCGGGATGGGGGACTACGAGCAGTACTTC.

This clonotype was picked up one time. CDR3 nucleotides: TGTGCCAGCAGCTCGGAAGGGGCGGACGGCTACACCTTC. Encoded protein: CASSSEGADGYTF. J is TRBJ1-2 and V is TRBV7-8, with a possible D match to TRBD1 (5 bases). The CDR3 has 13 amino acids. From germline, CDR1 is SGHVS and CDR2 FQNEAQ. Trimming took 4 bases from V and 8 from J, leaving 14 bases between them.

V usage is TRBV9 and J usage is TRBJ2-2; 10 bases align to TRBD2. The germline gives CDR1 SGDLS, CDR2 YYNGEE. The V gene end was trimmed by 2 bases and the J gene end by 7 bases; junction bases not matched to a gene: 11. There are 17 residues in the CDR3. For the CDR3, the DNA is TGTGCCAGCAGCGTGAGCGGGAGGGCTGTAGGGATCGGGGAGCTGTTTTTT. Its translation is CASSVSGRAVGIGELFF.

At least ten counts were recorded for this clonotype. This sequence joins TRBV12-3 or TRBV12-4 and TRBJ1-4; tentative D call: TRBD1 (6 bases). V gave up 0 bases and J gave up 7 bases, with 9 bases separating them. This CDR3 has 14 residues. CDR3 protein: CASSLAGASEKLFF. CDR3 nucleotide sequence: TGTGCCAGCAGTTTAGCGGGGGCCAGTGAAAAACTGTTTTTT.

The chain recombines TRBV20-1 with TRBJ2-7; D is perhaps TRBD1 or TRBD2 (5 bases each). The closer fit of TRBJ2-1 to the DNA end suggests the J call may be wrong. CDR3 size: 12 residues. Germline assignment: CDR1 DFQATT and CDR2 SNEGSKA (reference sequence). CDR3 sequence reads: CSARDAGTEQFF. Here the CDR3 DNA reads TGCAGTGCTAGAGATGCCGGGACTGAGCAGTTCTTC.

The V gene is TRBV29-1, the J gene TRBJ1-2; the D is unclear. The CDR3 runs to 9 residues. The V end was cut by 4 bases, the J end by 6 bases, with 3 bases between. Germline CDR1 is SQVTM and CDR2 is ANQGSEA. DNA for the CDR3: TGCAGCGTTGTTCATGGCTACACCTTC. Encoded protein: CSVVHGYTF.

There are a few counts of this clonotype. V and J are TRBV4-1 and TRBJ2-7; D may be TRBD2 (5 bases). Trimming cost V 3 bases and J 0 bases, with 9 bases left between them. The CDR3 sequence is 14 residues long. Germline V gene lookup returns CDR1 MGHRA and CDR2 YSYEKL. CDR3 sequence: CASSHLGSSYEQYF. The DNA of the CDR3 is TGCGCCAGCAGCCATCTGGGGAGCTCCTACGAGCAGTACTTC.

This clonotype was observed many times. The J gene is TRBJ1-6, the V gene TRBV5-1; D is perhaps TRBD1 (6 bases). The length of the CDR3 is 16 residues. Germline V gene sequence: CDR1 SGHRS, CDR2 YFSETQ. V was clipped by 0 bases and J by 5 bases, with 12 bases between them. The DNA of the CDR3 is TGCGCCAGCAGCTTGGGGGACACCATCGATAATTCACCCCTCCACTTT. Translated, it gives CASSLGDTIDNSPLHF.

Details on this clonotype: A read error may be the cause here, since a much bigger clone is one base away. The chain recombines TRBV5-4 with TRBJ2-5; TRBD2 matches at 7 bases. CDR3 length: 14 amino acids. The trim removed 6 bases at V and 0 bases at J, leaving 5 bases unmatched. Per germline, CDR1 SGHNT and CDR2 YYREEE (reference sequence). CDR3 sequence (DNA): TGTGCCAGCAAGCCAGCGGGAAACCAAGAGACCCAGTACTTC. Its translation is CASKPAGNQETQYF.

This clonotype was counted between two and nine times. The chain recombines TRBV20-1 with TRBJ2-7; TRBD2 matches 7 bases. Germline values: CDR1 DFQATT, CDR2 SNEGSKA (reference sequence). CDR3 length: 17 amino acids. Losses at the gene ends were 3 bases for V and 1 base for J; bases not matched to a gene: 15. The CDR3 coding sequence is TGCAGTGCTAGGGGATTAATAGGGAAGCGGGATTCCTACGAGCAGTACTTC. Its protein is CSARGLIGKRDSYEQYF.

V usage is TRBV25-1 and J usage is TRBJ2-5; D might be TRBD1 (5 bases). V lost 1 base, J lost 4 bases, and 13 bases lay in between. The CDR3 totals 15 residues. The germline CDR1 and CDR2 sequences are MGHDK and SYGVNS. Here the CDR3 DNA reads TGTGCCAGCAGTGAATTTATAGGGGAAGGAGAGACCCAGTACTTC. Translated, it gives CASSEFIGEGETQYF.

This clonotype was recorded many times. V is TRBV5-6 and J is TRBJ2-7, with TRBD2 matching 7 bases. The V segment lost 4 bases and the J segment 7 bases; nucleotides outside the gene matches: 8. Germline CDR1 and CDR2: SGHDT and YYEEEE. This CDR3 contains 13 residues. CDR3 region: CASSRVAGREQYF. In DNA form, the CDR3 reads TGTGCCAGCAGCCGAGTAGCCGGGAGGGAGCAGTACTTC.

The V gene is TRBV10-3, the J gene TRBJ2-7, with 9 positions matching TRBD1. The V segment lost 10 bases and the J segment 2 bases; nucleotides outside the gene matches: 3. Germline CDR1 and CDR2: ENHRY and SYGVKD. The CDR3 spans 12 residues. In DNA form, the CDR3 reads TGTGCCAGCGGGACAGGGCCCTACGAGCAGTACTTC. Its translation is CASGTGPYEQYF.

In its sample, this clonotype was seen many times. The CDR3 region is CSARPQGHAIYEQYF. The DNA of the CDR3 is TGCAGTGCTAGACCACAGGGCCACGCGATCTACGAGCAGTACTTC. The chain carries TRBV20-1 and TRBJ2-7, with D tentatively TRBD1 (6 bases). Germline CDR1 reads DFQATT; CDR2 reads SNEGSKA (reference sequence). CDR3 size: 15 residues. V lost 2 bases, J lost 3 bases, and 17 bases lay in between.

The gene calls are TRBV15 and TRBJ1-1; a weak D match, TRBD1 (5 bases). V was trimmed by 3 bases and J by 5 bases, leaving 10 bases between them. This CDR3 has 13 residues. From germline, CDR1 is LNHNV and CDR2 YYDKDF (reference sequence). The CDR3 DNA reads as TGTGCCACCAGCAGGAAGCGGGGGACTGAAGCTTTCTTT. It yields the protein CATSRKRGTEAFF.

This clonotype was found many times. The rearrangement joins TRBV6-5 to TRBJ2-7; TRBD2 agrees at 9 bases. This CDR3 is 14 amino acids long. Germline V gene sequence: CDR1 MNHEY, CDR2 SVGAGI. The ends lost 2 bases at V and 4 bases at J; junction bases unmatched: 3. CDR3 DNA sequence: TGTGCCAGCAGTTACACCCTAGCGGGATACGAGCAGTACTTC. It encodes CASSYTLAGYEQYF.

This clonotype has at least ten counts. The J gene is TRBJ2-2, the V gene TRBV18, with TRBD1 identical over 8 bases. V lost 3 bases, J lost 4 bases, and 4 bases stayed unmatched. The CDR3 spans 15 residues. Germline lookup yields CDR1 KGHSH and CDR2 LQKENI. DNA of the CDR3: TGTGCCAGCTCACCGGGACAGGACCTCACCGGGGAGCTGTTTTTT. This codes for CASSPGQDLTGELFF.

This chain uses TRBV7-9 with TRBJ2-3; D is perhaps TRBD2 (6 bases). CDR3 length: 15 residues. Trimming took 4 bases from V and 1 from J, leaving 12 bases between them. Germline values: CDR1 SEHNR, CDR2 FQNEAQ (reference sequence). The CDR3 here is CASSSQSSGTDTQYF. CDR3 DNA: TGTGCCAGCAGCTCGCAGTCTAGCGGCACAGATACGCAGTATTTT.

On this clonotype: A read error may be the cause here, since a much bigger clone is one base away. This sequence joins TRBV5-1 and TRBJ2-7; a possible D gene is TRBD1 (6 bases). The CDR3 extends over 15 amino acids. V was trimmed by 4 bases and J by 2 bases, leaving 16 bases between them. CDR1 is SGHRS and CDR2 is YFSETQ in the germline V gene. In DNA, the CDR3 is TGCGCCAGCAGCCTGGGGGCTAGCCTAGCCTACGAGCAGTACTTC. Protein product: CASSLGASLAYEQYF.

This chain connects TRBV20-1 to TRBJ1-5, with D unresolved. Per germline, CDR1 DFQATT and CDR2 SNEGSKA (reference sequence). This CDR3 contains 13 residues. The V and J ends lost 0 bases and 13 bases respectively, with 16 bases between them. The CDR3 here is CSARDSQVYNQHF. The CDR3 nucleotides read TGCAGTGCTAGAGATAGCCAGGTGTACAATCAGCATTTT.

Points on this clonotype: This could be a read error, since a much larger clone is one nucleotide away. The missing conserved phenylalanine or tryptophan at the end of this CDR3 makes a read error likely. This chain uses TRBV5-1 with TRBJ1-2, with D possibly matching TRBD1 (5 bases). Looked up from germline, CDR1 is SGHRS and CDR2 is YFSETQ. V lost 3 bases, J lost 1 base, and 16 bases lay in between. This CDR3 contains 16 residues. CDR3 protein: CASSWRSGDLNYGYTL. The CDR3 DNA sequence: TGCGCCAGCAGCTGGCGGTCCGGGGACCTTAACTATGGCTACACCTTA.